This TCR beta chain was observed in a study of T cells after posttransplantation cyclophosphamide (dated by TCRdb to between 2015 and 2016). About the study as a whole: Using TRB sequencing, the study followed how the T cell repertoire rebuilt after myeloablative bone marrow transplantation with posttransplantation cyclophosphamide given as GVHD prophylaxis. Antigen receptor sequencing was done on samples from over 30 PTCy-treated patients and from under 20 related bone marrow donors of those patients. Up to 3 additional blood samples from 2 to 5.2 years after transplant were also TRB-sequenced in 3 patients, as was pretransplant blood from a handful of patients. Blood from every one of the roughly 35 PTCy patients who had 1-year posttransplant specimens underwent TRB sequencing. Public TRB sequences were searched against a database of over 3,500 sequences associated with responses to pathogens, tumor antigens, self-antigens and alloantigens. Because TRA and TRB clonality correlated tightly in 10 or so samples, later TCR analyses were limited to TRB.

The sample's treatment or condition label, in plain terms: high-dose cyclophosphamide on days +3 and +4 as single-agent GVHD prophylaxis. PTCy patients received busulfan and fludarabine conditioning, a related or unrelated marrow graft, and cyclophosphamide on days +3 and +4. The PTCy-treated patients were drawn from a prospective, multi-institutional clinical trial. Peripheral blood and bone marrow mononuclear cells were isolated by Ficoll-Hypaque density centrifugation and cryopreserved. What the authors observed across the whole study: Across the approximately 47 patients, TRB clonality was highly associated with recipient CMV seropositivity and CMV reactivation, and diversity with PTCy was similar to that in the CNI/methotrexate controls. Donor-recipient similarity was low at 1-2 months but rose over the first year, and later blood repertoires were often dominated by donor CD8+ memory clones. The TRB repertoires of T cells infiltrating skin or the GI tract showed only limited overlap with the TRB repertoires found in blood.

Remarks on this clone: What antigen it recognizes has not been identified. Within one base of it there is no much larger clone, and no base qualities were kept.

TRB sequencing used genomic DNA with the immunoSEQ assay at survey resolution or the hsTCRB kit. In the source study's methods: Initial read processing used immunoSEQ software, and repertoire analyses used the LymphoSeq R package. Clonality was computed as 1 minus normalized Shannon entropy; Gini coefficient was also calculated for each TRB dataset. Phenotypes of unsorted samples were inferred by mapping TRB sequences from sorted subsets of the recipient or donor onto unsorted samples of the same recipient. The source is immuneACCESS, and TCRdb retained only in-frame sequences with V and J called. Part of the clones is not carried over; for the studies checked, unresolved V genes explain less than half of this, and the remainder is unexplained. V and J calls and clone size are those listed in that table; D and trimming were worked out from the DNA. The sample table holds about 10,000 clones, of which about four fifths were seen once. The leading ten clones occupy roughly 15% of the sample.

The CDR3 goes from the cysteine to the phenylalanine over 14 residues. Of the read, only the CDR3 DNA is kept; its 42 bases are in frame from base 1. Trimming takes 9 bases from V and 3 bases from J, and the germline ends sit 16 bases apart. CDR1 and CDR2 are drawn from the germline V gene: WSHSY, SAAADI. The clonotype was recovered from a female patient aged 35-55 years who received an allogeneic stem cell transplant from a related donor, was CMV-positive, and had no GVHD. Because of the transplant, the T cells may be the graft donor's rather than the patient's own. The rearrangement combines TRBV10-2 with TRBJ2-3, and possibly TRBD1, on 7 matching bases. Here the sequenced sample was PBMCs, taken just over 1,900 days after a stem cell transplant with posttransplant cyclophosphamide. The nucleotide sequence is TGCGCCAGTAATAGACAGGGAGGTACAGATACGCAGTATTTT. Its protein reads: CASNRQGGTDTQYF.